The 26 T cell receptor beta chains listed next were all sequenced from one sample in a study of T cell responses to AZD1222 COVID-19 vaccine. Sequencing used immunoSEQ multiplex PCR; TCRdb keeps in-frame clones, though not all of them. In the table there are some 170,000 clones, 70% to 90% of which are singletons. The sample was peripheral blood, taken 28 days after the second AZD1222 dose. The receptors here all came from an adult who received the AZD1222 COVID-19 vaccine.

The J gene is TRBJ2-3, the V gene TRBV5-1, with D possibly being TRBD2 (5 bases). This CDR3 has 16 residues. Trimming cost V 8 bases and J 1 base, with 20 bases left between them. Germline CDR1 and CDR2: SGHRS and YFSETQ. In nucleotides, the CDR3 is TGCGCCAGTTCACAGAAGGACTTGCCAGGCACAGATACGCAGTATTTT. Protein product: CASSQKDLPGTDTQYF. Full variable domain (rest looked up from reference TRBV5-1 and TRBJ2-3): KAGVTQTPRYLIKTRGQQVTLSCSPISGHRSVSWYQQTPGQGLQFLFEYFSETQRNKGNFPGRFSGRQFSNSRSEMNVSTLELGDSALYLCASSQKDLPGTDTQYFGPGTRLTVL.

This chain links TRBV7-9 with TRBJ2-3; 11 bases line up with TRBD2. This CDR3 has 17 residues. Germline CDR1 and CDR2: SEHNR and FQNEAQ (reference sequence). The V and J ends lost 1 base and 6 bases, in that order; junction bases with no gene match: 9. This chain's CDR3 is CASSLGKLAGVGDTQYF. The CDR3 nucleotides read TGTGCCAGCAGCTTAGGAAAACTAGCGGGGGTGGGCGATACGCAGTATTTT.

The chain links TRBV5-1 to TRBJ2-1, with 11 bases that match TRBD2. The germline V gene has CDR1 SGHRS and CDR2 YFSETQ. J lost 4 bases, V lost 0 bases, and 3 bases had no gene match. The length of the CDR3 is 16 residues. CDR3 in DNA: TGCGCCAGCAGCTTGGCCCTAGCGGGGGGTTACAATGAGCAGTTCTTC. This encodes CASSLALAGGYNEQFF.

This clone has only one observation. J is TRBJ1-1 and V is TRBV5-1, with D unclear. V was trimmed by 4 bases and J by 0 bases, leaving 19 bases between them. CDR3 length equals 17 residues. The germline gives CDR1 SGHRS, CDR2 YFSETQ. The CDR3 here is CASSLLIGASMNTEAFF. The CDR3 DNA follows: TGCGCCAGCAGCCTCCTTATTGGCGCATCAATGAACACTGAAGCTTTCTTT. Full variable domain (missing parts from reference TRBV5-1 and TRBJ1-1): KAGVTQTPRYLIKTRGQQVTLSCSPISGHRSVSWYQQTPGQGLQFLFEYFSETQRNKGNFPGRFSGRQFSNSRSEMNVSTLELGDSALYLCASSLLIGASMNTEAFFGQGTRLTVV.

The CDR3 protein is CASSFHRGLGTDTQYF. The CDR3 region has the DNA TGTGCCAGCAGTTTCCACAGGGGGCTCGGCACAGATACGCAGTATTTT. The V call is TRBV6-5, the J call TRBJ2-3; 9 bases map to TRBD1. Germline CDR1 and CDR2: MNHEY and SVGAGI. The CDR3 contains 16 residues. With V trimmed by 4 bases and J by 1 base, 6 bases remained unmatched.

The gene calls are TRBV14 and TRBJ1-2, with D unresolved. This CDR3 spans 12 amino acids. The V gene's germline CDR1 is SGHDN and CDR2 FVKESK. Trimming cost V 1 base and J 4 bases, with 4 bases left between them. The CDR3 loop reads CASSQGIYGYTF. The DNA for the CDR3 is TGTGCCAGCAGCCAAGGGATCTATGGCTACACCTTC.

This sequence joins TRBV10-1 and TRBJ1-5; TRBD1 is a possible D gene (6 bases). V lost 5 bases and J 9 bases, leaving 14 bases between the germline ends. The CDR3 totals 13 residues. Germline V gives CDR1 WNHNN, CDR2 SYGVQD (reference sequence). CDR3 amino acids: CASSLQGSGPQHF. The CDR3 DNA follows: TGCGCCAGCAGTTTACAGGGATCTGGGCCCCAGCATTTT.

This clone has more than one count but fewer than ten. This chain connects TRBV15 to TRBJ2-2, with TRBD1 matching 10 bases. This CDR3 has 15 residues. V lost 2 bases and J lost 7; bases outside the gene matches: 4. Germline assignment: CDR1 LNHNV and CDR2 YYDKDF (reference sequence). As DNA, the CDR3 is TGTGCCACCAGCAGACGGGACAGGGGAAACGGGGAGCTGTTTTTT. It specifies CATSRRDRGNGELFF.

The chain links TRBV6-2 or TRBV6-3 to TRBJ1-1; D unresolved. The ends were cut back, 4 bases at V and 6 bases at J, with 9 bases in the middle. The CDR3 is 12 residues long. Germline V lookup: CDR1 MNHEY, CDR2 SVGEGT. The CDR3 loop is CASSSMVSEAFF. The CDR3 DNA reads as TGTGCCAGCAGTTCAATGGTTTCTGAAGCTTTCTTT.

This clone has a handful of counts. This rearrangement joins TRBV3-1 (or the pseudogene TRBV3-2) to TRBJ1-6; TRBD1 is a possible D gene (5 bases). The ends were cut back, 1 base at V and 8 bases at J, with 15 bases in the middle. From germline, CDR1 is LGHDT and CDR2 YNNKEL (reference sequence). The length of the CDR3 is 16 residues. The CDR3 sequence: CASSQGWGRGDSPLHF. In DNA, the CDR3 is TGTGCCAGCAGCCAAGGATGGGGACGCGGCGATTCACCCCTCCACTTT.

The rearrangement joins TRBV2 to TRBJ1-5, with D tentatively TRBD1 (5 bases). CDR1 is SNHLY, CDR2 FYNNEI, per germline. The CDR3 runs to 16 residues. V was cut by 4 bases and J by 2 bases, with 15 bases left in between. CDR3 region: CASSGFSGGGNQPQHF. CDR3 bases: TGTGCCAGCAGTGGTTTCTCCGGGGGGGGCAATCAGCCCCAGCATTTT. Using reference TRBV2 and TRBJ1-5 for the parts outside the CDR3, the full variable domain is EPEVTQTPSHQVTQMGQEVILRCVPISNHLYFYWYRQILGQKVEFLVSFYNNEISEKSEIFDDQFSVERPDGSNFTLKIRSTKLEDSAMYFCASSGFSGGGNQPQHFGDGTRLSIL.

The table lists this clone with a few counts. V usage is TRBV7-9 and J usage is TRBJ1-1, with D uncertain. This CDR3 contains 13 residues. Germline loops: CDR1 SEHNR, CDR2 FQNEAQ (reference sequence). V lost 5 bases and J lost 0, with 7 bases in between. CDR3 bases: TGTGCCAGCAGCCCCCCTATGAACACTGAAGCTTTCTTT. It specifies CASSPPMNTEAFF.

The chain employs TRBV3-1 (or the pseudogene TRBV3-2) and TRBJ2-6, with D possibly matching TRBD2 (5 bases). Germline V gives CDR1 LGHDT, CDR2 YNNKEL (reference sequence). There are 18 residues in the CDR3. V lost 5 bases and J 0 bases, leaving 17 bases between the germline ends. The CDR3 bases are TGTGCCAGCAGCTCCCGGGGTGGCACAAGCTCTGGGGCCAACGTCCTGACTTTC. Translating gives CASSSRGGTSSGANVLTF.

The genes are TRBV27 and TRBJ1-1, with TRBD1 as a possible D gene (5 bases). CDR1 and CDR2 from the germline V gene are MNHEY and SMNVEV (reference sequence). V was shortened by 4 bases and J by 4 bases, with 19 bases between the two germline ends. The CDR3 is 16 residues long. The CDR3 sequence is CASSSYGKGSVTEAFF. The CDR3 DNA reads TGTGCCAGCAGTTCATATGGTAAGGGGTCCGTCACTGAAGCTTTCTTT.

The chain is built from TRBV3-1 (or the pseudogene TRBV3-2) and TRBJ2-2, with D possibly matching TRBD1 (6 bases). Germline CDR1 reads LGHDT; CDR2 reads YNNKEL (reference sequence). CDR3 length: 16 residues. V shed 3 bases and J shed 0 bases, with 11 bases lying between them. CDR3 nucleotide sequence: TGTGCCAGCAGCCAGCCGGGACAAACGAACACCGGGGAGCTGTTTTTT. This sequence encodes CASSQPGQTNTGELFF.

This chain links TRBV4-3 with TRBJ2-3, with 11 bases matching TRBD2. Germline loops: CDR1 LGHNA, CDR2 YSLEER. The length of the CDR3 is 17 residues. V dropped 0 bases and J dropped 4; count of bases not matched to a gene: 6. CDR3 residues: CASSQDWLAGGPDTQYF. For the CDR3, the DNA is TGCGCCAGCAGCCAAGATTGGCTAGCGGGGGGACCAGATACGCAGTATTTT.

This chain connects TRBV7-2 to TRBJ2-1, with 7 bases aligning to TRBD2. J was trimmed by 3 bases and V by 5 bases; bases with no gene match: 7. Germline V gene lookup returns CDR1 SGHTA and CDR2 FQGNSA. This CDR3 spans 15 amino acids. For the CDR3, the DNA is TGTGCCAGCAGCCTCGACGGGGGGATCTACAATGAGCAGTTCTTC. It encodes CASSLDGGIYNEQFF. Combining the CDR3 with reference TRBV7-2 and TRBJ2-1 gives the whole variable domain GAGVSQSPSNKVTEKGKDVELRCDPISGHTALYWYRQSLGQGLEFLIYFQGNSAPDKSGLPSDRFSAERTGGSVSTLTIQRTQQEDSAVYLCASSLDGGIYNEQFFGPGTRLTVL.

The chain is built from TRBV5-5 and TRBJ2-7; tentatively, D is TRBD1 (5 bases). In germline, CDR1 is SGHKS, CDR2 YYEKEE (reference sequence). Trimming cost V 4 bases and J 3 bases, with 11 bases left between them. This CDR3 is 13 amino acids long. CDR3 in DNA: TGTGCCAGCAGCCGTACAGGAAACTACGAGCAGTACTTC. Translated, it gives CASSRTGNYEQYF.

The chain is built from TRBV3-1 (or the pseudogene TRBV3-2) and TRBJ1-1; D possibly corresponds to TRBD1 (5 bases). This CDR3 spans 12 amino acids. Germline values: CDR1 LGHDT, CDR2 YNNKEL (reference sequence). Trimming took 6 bases from V and 6 from J, leaving 11 bases between them. The CDR3 here is CASRMGGAEAFF. In DNA, the CDR3 is TGTGCCAGCAGAATGGGGGGGGCTGAAGCTTTCTTT.

The chain uses TRBV2 and TRBJ1-6; D unresolved. V gave up 1 base and J gave up 5 bases, with 9 bases separating them. Germline V gene lookup returns CDR1 SNHLY and CDR2 FYNNEI. The CDR3 has 15 amino acids. CDR3 nucleotides: TGTGCCAGCAGTGAAGGGTACGCCAATAATTCACCCCTCCACTTT. Its protein is CASSEGYANNSPLHF.

This chain connects TRBV30 to TRBJ1-6, with TRBD1 identical over 9 bases. Germline V CDR1 and CDR2: GTSNPN, SVGIG (reference sequence). The CDR3 extends over 21 amino acids. The trim removed 0 bases at V and 0 bases at J, leaving 15 bases unmatched. The CDR3 spells CAWSVGGYRGRSFSYNSPLHF. CDR3 DNA: TGTGCCTGGAGTGTGGGGGGATACAGGGGGCGTTCCTTCTCCTATAATTCACCCCTCCACTTT.

This clone appeared a few times. The chain recombines TRBV10-2 with TRBJ1-2; weak D call: TRBD1 (5 bases). V dropped 9 bases and J dropped 4 bases, with 18 bases sitting between them. The length of the CDR3 is 14 residues. Per germline, CDR1 WSHSY and CDR2 SAAADI. CDR3 DNA: TGCGCCAGGGGGGGTATTCAGGCCTTCTATGGCTACACCTTC. Protein product: CARGGIQAFYGYTF.

The rearrangement uses TRBV30 and TRBJ1-5; D remains unclear. The CDR3 is 14 residues long. The germline V gene has CDR1 GTSNPN and CDR2 SVGIG (reference sequence). The ends were cut back, 7 bases at V and 4 bases at J, with 17 bases in the middle. CDR3 in amino acids: CAFSQDLPNQPQHF. As DNA, the CDR3 is TGTGCCTTCTCTCAAGACCTGCCTAATCAGCCCCAGCATTTT.

The V and J genes are TRBV21-1 and TRBJ2-2; TRBD1, as called in the table, went unchecked against the DNA. TRBV21-1 is designated a pseudogene. The CDR3 totals 16 residues. The DNA for the CDR3 is TGTGCCAGCAGCACTTGGGACAGACAGAACACCGGGGAGCTGTTTTTT. Translating gives CASSTWDRQNTGELFF.

The chain recombines TRBV5-1 with TRBJ2-1; 10 bases are shared with TRBD2. Losses at the gene ends were 4 bases for V and 2 bases for J; bases not matched to a gene: 3. The CDR3 extends over 15 amino acids. Germline V gene lookup returns CDR1 SGHRS and CDR2 YFSETQ. The CDR3 region is CASSAAGGPYNEQFF. The CDR3 coding sequence is TGCGCCAGCAGCGCAGCGGGGGGGCCCTACAATGAGCAGTTCTTC. Full variable domain (outside the CDR3, taken from reference TRBV5-1 and TRBJ2-1): KAGVTQTPRYLIKTRGQQVTLSCSPISGHRSVSWYQQTPGQGLQFLFEYFSETQRNKGNFPGRFSGRQFSNSRSEMNVSTLELGDSALYLCASSAAGGPYNEQFFGPGTRLTVL.

This chain joins TRBV24-1 and TRBJ2-6, with D possibly TRBD1 on 5 matching bases. V lost 12 bases and J lost 0, with 17 bases in between. This CDR3 comprises 16 residues. Per the germline V gene, CDR1 is KGHDR and CDR2 is SFDVKD. The CDR3: CAPYQDSASGANVLTF. CDR3 coding DNA: TGTGCCCCATACCAAGACAGCGCCTCTGGGGCCAACGTCCTGACTTTC.